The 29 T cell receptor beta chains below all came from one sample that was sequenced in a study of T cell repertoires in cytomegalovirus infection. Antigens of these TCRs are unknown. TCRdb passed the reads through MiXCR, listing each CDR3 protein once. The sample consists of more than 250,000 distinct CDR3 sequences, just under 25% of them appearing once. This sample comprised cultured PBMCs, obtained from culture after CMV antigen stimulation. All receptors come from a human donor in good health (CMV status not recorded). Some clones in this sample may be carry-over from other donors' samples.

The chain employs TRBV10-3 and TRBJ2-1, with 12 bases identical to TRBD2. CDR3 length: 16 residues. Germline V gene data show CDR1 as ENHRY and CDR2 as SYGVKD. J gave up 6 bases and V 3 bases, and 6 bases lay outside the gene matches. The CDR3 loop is CAISDGSSGRANEQFF. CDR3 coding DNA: TGTGCCATCAGTGATGGGTCTAGCGGGAGGGCCAATGAGCAGTTCTTC.

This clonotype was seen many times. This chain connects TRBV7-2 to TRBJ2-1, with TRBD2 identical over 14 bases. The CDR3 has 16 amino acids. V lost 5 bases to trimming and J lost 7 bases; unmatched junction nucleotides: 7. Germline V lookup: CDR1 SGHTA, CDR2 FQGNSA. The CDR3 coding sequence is TGTGCCAGCAGCCTTGGACTAGCGGGAGGCTCAAATGAGCAGTTCTTC. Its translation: CASSLGLAGGSNEQFF.

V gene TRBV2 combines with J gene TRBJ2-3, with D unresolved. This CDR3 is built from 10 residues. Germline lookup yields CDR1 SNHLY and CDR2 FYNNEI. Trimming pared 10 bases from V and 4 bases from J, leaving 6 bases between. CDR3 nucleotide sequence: TGTGCCACGCTGGCAGATACGCAGTATTTT. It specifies CATLADTQYF. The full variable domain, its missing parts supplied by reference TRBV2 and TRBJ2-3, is EPEVTQTPSHQVTQMGQEVILRCVPISNHLYFYWYRQILGQKVEFLVSFYNNEISEKSEIFDDQFSVERPDGSNFTLKIRSTKLEDSAMYFCATLADTQYFGPGTRLTVL.

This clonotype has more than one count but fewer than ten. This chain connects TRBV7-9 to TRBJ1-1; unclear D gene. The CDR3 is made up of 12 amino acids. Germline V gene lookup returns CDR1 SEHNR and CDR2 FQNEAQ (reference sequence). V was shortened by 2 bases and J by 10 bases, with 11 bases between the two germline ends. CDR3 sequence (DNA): TGTGCCAGCAGCTTAAACATGGAAGGAGCTTTCTTT. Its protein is CASSLNMEGAFF.

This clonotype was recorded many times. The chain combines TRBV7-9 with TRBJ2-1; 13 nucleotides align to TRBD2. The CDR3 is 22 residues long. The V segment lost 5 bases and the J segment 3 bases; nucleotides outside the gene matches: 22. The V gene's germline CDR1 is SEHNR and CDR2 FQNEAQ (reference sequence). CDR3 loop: CASSERLAGGQKRARNYNEQFF. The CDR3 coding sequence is TGTGCCAGCAGCGAAAGACTAGCGGGAGGTCAGAAGAGGGCTCGAAACTACAATGAGCAGTTCTTC.

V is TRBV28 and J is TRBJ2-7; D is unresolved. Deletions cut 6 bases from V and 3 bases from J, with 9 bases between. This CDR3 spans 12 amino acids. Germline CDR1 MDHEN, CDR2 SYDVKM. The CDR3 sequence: CASRGNYYEQYF. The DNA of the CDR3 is TGTGCCAGCAGGGGAAATTACTACGAGCAGTACTTC.

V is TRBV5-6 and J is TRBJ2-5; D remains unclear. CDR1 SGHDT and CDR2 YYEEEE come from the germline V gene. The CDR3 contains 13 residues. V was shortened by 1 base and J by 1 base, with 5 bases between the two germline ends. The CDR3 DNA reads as TGTGCCAGCAGCTTGATCGTCCAAGAGACCCAGTACTTC. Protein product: CASSLIVQETQYF.

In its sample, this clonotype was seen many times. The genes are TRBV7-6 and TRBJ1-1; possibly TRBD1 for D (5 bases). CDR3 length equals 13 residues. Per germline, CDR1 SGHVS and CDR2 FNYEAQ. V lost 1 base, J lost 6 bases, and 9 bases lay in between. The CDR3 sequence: CASSLGGDAEAFF. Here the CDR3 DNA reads TGTGCCAGCAGCTTAGGGGGGGACGCTGAAGCTTTCTTT.

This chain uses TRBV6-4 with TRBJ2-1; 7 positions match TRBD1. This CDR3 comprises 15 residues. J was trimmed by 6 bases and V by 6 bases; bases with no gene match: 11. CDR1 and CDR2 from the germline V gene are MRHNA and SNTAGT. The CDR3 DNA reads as TGTGCCAGCAGCGAGGGACAGAGGGTTTCCAATGAGCAGTTCTTC. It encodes CASSEGQRVSNEQFF.

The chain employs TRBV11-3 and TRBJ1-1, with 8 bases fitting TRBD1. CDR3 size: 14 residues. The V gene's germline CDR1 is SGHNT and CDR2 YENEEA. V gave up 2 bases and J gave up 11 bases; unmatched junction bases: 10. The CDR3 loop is CASSLLGQGEVAFF. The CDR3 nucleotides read TGTGCCAGCAGCTTATTAGGACAGGGTGAGGTTGCTTTCTTT.

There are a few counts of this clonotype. Written as DNA, the CDR3 is TGTGCCAGCAGCTTAATAGCGGGACAAGAGACCCAGTACTTC. This encodes CASSLIAGQETQYF. The chain recombines TRBV28 with TRBJ2-5; 8 bases are a match to TRBD2. The V segment lost 6 bases and the J segment 2 bases; nucleotides outside the gene matches: 5. Germline CDR1 MDHEN, CDR2 SYDVKM. The CDR3 length is 14 residues.

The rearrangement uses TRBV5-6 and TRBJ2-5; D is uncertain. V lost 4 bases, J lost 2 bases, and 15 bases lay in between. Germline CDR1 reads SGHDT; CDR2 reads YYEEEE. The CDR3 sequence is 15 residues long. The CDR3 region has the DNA TGTGCCAGCAGCCCTGGACGTTTGGGGCAAGAGACCCAGTACTTC. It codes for CASSPGRLGQETQYF.

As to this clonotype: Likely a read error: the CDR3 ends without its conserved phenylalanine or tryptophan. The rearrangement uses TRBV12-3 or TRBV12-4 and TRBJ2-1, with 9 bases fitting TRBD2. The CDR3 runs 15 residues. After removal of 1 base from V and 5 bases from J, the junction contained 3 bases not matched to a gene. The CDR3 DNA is TGTGCCAGCAGTTTAGGGACTAGCGCGAACAATGAGCAGTTCCTC. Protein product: CASSLGTSANNEQFL.

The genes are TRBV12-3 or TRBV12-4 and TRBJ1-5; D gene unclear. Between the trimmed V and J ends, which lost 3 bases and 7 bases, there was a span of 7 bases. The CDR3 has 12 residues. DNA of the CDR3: TGTGCCAGCAGTTTCTTAGACCAGCCCCAGCATTTT. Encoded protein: CASSFLDQPQHF.

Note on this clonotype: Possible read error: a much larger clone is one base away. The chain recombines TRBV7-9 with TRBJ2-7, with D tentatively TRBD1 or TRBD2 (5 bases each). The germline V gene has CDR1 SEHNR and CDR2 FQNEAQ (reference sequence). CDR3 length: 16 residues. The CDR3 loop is CASSLGSGPRLGEQNF. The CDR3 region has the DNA TGTGCCAGCAGCTTAGGTTCCGGACCGCGACTGGGGGAGCAGAACTTC.

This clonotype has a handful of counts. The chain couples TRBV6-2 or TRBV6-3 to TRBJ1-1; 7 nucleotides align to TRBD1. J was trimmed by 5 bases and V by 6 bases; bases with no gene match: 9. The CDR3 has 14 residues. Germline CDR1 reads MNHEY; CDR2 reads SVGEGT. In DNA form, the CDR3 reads TGTGCCAGCAGAGAGACAGGGACGAGAACTGAAGCTTTCTTT. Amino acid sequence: CASRETGTRTEAFF.

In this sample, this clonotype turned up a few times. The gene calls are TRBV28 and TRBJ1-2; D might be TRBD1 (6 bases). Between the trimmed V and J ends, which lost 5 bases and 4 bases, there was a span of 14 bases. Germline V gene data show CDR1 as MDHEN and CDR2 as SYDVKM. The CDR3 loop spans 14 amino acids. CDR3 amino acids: CASSPQDRLYGYTF. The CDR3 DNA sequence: TGTGCCAGCAGTCCCCAGGACAGACTCTATGGCTACACCTTC.

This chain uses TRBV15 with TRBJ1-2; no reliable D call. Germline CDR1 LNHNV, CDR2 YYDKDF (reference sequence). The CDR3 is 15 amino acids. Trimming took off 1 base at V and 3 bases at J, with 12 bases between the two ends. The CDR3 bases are TGTGCCACCAGCAGAGGTATCGAGACGGACTATGGCTACACCTTC. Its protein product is CATSRGIETDYGYTF. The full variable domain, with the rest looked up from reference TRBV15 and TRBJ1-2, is DAMVIQNPRYQVTQFGKPVTLSCSQTLNHNVMYWYQQKSSQAPKLLFHYYDKDFNNEADTPDNFQSRRPNTSFCFLDIRSPGLGDTAMYLCATSRGIETDYGYTFGSGTRLTVV.

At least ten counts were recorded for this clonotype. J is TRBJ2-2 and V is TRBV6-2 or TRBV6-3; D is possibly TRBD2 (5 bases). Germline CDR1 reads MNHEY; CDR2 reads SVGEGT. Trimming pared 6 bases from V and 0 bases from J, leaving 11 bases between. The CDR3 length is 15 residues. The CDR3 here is CASRPAAANTGELFF. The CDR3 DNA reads TGTGCCAGCAGACCAGCGGCAGCGAACACCGGGGAGCTGTTTTTT.

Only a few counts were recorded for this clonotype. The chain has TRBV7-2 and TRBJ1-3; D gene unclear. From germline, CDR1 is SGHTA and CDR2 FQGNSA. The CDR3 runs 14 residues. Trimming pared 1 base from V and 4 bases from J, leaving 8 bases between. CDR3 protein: CASSLGRVGNTIYF. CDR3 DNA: TGTGCCAGCAGCTTAGGCCGGGTCGGAAACACCATATATTTT.

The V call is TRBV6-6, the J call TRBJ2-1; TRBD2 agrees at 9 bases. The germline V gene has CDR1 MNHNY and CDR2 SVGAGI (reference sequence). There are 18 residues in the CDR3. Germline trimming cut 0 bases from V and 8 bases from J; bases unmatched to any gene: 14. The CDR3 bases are TGTGCCAGCAGTTACTCGAGGGGGCTAGCGGGATCCTTGGATGAGCAGTTCTTC. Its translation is CASSYSRGLAGSLDEQFF.

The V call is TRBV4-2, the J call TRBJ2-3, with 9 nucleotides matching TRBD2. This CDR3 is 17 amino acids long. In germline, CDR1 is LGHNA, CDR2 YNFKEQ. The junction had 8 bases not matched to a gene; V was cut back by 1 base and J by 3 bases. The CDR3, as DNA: TGTGCCAGCAGCCAAGGCGGTGGCGGGAGGGGGACAGATACGCAGTATTTT. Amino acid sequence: CASSQGGGGRGTDTQYF.

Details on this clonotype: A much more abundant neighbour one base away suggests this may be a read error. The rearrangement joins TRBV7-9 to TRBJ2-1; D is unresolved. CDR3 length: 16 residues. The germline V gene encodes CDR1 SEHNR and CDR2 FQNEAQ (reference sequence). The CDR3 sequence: CASSARSAPHNNEQLF. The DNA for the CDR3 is TGTGCCAGCAGCGCGAGGAGCGCCCCGCACAACAATGAGCAGTTATTC.

The DNA of the CDR3 is TGTGCCAGCAGCTCCGGACAGGGAAGGGCGAATGGCTACACCTTC. It yields the protein CASSSGQGRANGYTF. The chain carries TRBV5-4 and TRBJ1-2; 8 bases fit TRBD1. V lost 3 bases and J lost 6; bases outside the gene matches: 10. In germline, CDR1 is SGHNT, CDR2 YYREEE (reference sequence). The CDR3 is made up of 15 amino acids.

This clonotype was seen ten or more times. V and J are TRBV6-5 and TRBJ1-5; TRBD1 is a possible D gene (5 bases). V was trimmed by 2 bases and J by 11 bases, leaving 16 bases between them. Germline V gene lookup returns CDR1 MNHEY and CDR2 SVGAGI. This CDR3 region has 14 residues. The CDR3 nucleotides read TGTGCCAGCAGTTACGACCTCGGGGCCCCGACCCAGCATTTT. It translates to CASSYDLGAPTQHF.

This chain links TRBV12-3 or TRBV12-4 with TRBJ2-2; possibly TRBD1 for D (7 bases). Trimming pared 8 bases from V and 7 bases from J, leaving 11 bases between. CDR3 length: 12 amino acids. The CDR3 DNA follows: TGTGCCAGCGGTCAGGGGGGCGGGGAGCTGTTTTTT. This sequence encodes CASGQGGGELFF.

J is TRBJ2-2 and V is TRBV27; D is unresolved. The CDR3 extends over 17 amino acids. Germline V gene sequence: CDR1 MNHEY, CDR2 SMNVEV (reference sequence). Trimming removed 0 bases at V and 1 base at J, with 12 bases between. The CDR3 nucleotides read TGTGCCAGCAGTTTATCACCCAGTGGGGTGAACACCGGGGAGCTGTTTTTT. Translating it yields CASSLSPSGVNTGELFF.

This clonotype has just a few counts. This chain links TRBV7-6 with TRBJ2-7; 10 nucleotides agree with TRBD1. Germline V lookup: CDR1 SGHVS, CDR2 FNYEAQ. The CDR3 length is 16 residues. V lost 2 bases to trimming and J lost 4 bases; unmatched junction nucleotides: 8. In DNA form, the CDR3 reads TGTGCCAGCAGCTTACGGACAGGGGGTGAATTGTACGAGCAGTACTTC. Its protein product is CASSLRTGGELYEQYF.

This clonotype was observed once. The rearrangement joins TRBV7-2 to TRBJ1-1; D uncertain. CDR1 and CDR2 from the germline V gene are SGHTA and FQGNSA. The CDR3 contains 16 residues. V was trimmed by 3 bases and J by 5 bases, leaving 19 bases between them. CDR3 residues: CASSLATRPLGTEAFF. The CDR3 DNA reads TGTGCCAGCAGCTTGGCGACACGACCCCTGGGGACTGAAGCTTTCTTT.